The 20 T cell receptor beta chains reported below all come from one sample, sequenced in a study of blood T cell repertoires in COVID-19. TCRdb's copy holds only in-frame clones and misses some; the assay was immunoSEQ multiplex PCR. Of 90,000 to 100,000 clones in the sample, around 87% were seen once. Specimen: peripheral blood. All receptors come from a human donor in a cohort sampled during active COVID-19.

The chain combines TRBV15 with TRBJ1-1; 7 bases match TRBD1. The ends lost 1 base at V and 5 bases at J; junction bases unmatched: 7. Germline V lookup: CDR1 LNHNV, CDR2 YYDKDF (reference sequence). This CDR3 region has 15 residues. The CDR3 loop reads CATSRGGQARTEAFF. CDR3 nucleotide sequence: TGTGCCACCAGCAGAGGTGGACAGGCCAGAACTGAAGCTTTCTTT.

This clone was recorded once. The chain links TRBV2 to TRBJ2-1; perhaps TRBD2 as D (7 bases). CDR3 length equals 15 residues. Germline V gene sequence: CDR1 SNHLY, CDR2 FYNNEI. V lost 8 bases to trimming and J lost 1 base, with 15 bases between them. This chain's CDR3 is CASYGRGGSYNEQFF. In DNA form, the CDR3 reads TGTGCCAGCTATGGTAGGGGGGGGTCCTACAATGAGCAGTTCTTC.

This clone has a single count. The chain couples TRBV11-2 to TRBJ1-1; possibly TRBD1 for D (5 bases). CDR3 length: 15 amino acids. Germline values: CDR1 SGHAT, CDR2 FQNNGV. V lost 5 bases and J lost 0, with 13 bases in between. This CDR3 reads CASSPALGLNTEAFF. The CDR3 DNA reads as TGTGCCAGCAGCCCCGCTTTGGGGCTGAACACTGAAGCTTTCTTT.

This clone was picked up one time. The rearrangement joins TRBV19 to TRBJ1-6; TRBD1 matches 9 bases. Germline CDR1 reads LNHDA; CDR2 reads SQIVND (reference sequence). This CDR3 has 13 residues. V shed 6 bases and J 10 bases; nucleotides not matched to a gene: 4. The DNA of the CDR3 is TGTGCCAGTAGCTGGGACAGGGACTCACCCCTCCACTTT. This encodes CASSWDRDSPLHF.

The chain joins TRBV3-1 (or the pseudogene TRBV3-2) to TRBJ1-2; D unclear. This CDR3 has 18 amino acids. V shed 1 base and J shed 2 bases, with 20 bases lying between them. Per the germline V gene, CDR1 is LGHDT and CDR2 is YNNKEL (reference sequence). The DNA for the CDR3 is TGTGCCAGCAGCCAAGGTCCGACCAAGTCCTTACTAAACTATGGCTACACCTTC. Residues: CASSQGPTKSLLNYGYTF.

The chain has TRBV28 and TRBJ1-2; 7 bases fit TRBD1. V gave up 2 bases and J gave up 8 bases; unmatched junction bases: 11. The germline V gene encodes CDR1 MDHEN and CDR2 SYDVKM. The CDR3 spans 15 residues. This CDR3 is CASSLGQAGYRGYTF. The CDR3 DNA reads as TGTGCCAGCAGTTTAGGACAGGCGGGGTATAGGGGCTACACCTTC.

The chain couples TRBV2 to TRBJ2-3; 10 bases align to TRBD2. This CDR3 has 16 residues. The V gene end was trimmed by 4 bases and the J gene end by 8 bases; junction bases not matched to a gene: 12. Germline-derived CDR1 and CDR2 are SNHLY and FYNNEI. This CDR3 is CASSAGTSAARATQYF. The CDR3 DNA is TGTGCCAGCAGTGCGGGGACTAGCGCGGCCCGAGCTACGCAGTATTTT.

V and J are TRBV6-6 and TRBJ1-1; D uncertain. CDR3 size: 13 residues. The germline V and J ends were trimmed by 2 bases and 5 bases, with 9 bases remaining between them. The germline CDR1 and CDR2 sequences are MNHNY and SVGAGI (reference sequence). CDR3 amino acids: CASSYPRGTEAFF. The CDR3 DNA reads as TGTGCCAGCAGTTACCCCCGCGGAACTGAAGCTTTCTTT.

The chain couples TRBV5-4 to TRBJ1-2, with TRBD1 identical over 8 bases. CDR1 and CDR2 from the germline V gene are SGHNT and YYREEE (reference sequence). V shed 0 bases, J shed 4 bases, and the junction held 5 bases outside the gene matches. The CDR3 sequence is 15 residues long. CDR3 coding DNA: TGTGCCAGCAGCTTGGGGACAGGGCCTATCTATGGCTACACCTTC. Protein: CASSLGTGPIYGYTF.

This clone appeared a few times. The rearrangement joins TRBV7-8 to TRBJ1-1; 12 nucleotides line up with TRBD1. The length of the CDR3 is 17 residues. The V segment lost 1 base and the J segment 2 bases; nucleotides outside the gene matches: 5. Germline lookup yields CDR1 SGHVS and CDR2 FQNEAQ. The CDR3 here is CASSLEAGQGANTEAFF. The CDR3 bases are TGTGCCAGCAGCTTAGAAGCGGGACAGGGGGCTAACACTGAAGCTTTCTTT.

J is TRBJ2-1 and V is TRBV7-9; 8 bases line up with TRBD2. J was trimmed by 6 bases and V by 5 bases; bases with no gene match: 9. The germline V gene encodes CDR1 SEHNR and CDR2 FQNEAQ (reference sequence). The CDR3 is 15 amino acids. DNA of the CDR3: TGTGCCAGCAGCCCCAAGCGGGAGACCCCCAATGAGCAGTTCTTC. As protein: CASSPKRETPNEQFF.

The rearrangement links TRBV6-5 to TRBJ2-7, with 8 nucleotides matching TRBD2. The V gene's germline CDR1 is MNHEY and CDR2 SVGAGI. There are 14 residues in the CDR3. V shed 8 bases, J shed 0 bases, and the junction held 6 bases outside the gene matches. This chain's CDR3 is CASQLAEGSYEQYF. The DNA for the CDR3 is TGTGCCAGCCAACTAGCGGAGGGCTCCTACGAGCAGTACTTC.

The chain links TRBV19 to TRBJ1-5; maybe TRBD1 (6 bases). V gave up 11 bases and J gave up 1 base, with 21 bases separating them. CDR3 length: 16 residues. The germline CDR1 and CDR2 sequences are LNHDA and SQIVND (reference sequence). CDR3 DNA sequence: TGTGCCTCTAGGGCAGGGGTGAGTTCGAGCAATCAGCCCCAGCATTTT. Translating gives CASRAGVSSSNQPQHF.

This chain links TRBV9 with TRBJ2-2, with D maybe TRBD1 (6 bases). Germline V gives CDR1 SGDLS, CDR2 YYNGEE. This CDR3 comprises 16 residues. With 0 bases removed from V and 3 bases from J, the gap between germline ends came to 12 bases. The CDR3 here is CASSVVTGYDTGELFF. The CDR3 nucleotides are TGTGCCAGCAGCGTAGTTACAGGGTACGACACCGGGGAGCTGTTTTTT.

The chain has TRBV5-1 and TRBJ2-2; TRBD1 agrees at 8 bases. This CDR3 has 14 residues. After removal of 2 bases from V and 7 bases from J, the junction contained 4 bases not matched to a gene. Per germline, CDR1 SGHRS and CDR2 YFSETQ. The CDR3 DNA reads TGCGCCAGCAGCTTTCAGGGGGCGGACGGGGAGCTGTTTTTT. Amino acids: CASSFQGADGELFF.

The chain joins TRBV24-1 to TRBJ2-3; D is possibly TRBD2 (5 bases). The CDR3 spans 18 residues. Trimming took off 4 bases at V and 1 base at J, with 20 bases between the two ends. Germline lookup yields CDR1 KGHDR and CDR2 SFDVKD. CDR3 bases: TGTGCCACCAGTGACCCCACTGATGAGAGCGGCGGCACAGATACGCAGTATTTT. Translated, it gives CATSDPTDESGGTDTQYF.

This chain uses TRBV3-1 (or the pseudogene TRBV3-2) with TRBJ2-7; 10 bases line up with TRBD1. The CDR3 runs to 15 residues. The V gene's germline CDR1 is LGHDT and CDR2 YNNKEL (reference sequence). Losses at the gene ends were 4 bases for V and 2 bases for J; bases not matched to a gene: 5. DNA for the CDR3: TGTGCCAGCAGCCCGGCCGGGACAGGGGCCTACGAGCAGTACTTC. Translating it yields CASSPAGTGAYEQYF.

The CDR3 nucleotides read TGTGCCAGCAGCTTCACGACGGGATACGAGCAGTACTTC. This encodes CASSFTTGYEQYF. The chain links TRBV11-1 to TRBJ2-7; a weak D match, TRBD2 (5 bases). Germline-derived CDR1 and CDR2 are SGHAT and FQDESV (reference sequence). The V and J ends lost 3 bases and 4 bases respectively, with 10 bases between them. The CDR3 extends over 13 amino acids.

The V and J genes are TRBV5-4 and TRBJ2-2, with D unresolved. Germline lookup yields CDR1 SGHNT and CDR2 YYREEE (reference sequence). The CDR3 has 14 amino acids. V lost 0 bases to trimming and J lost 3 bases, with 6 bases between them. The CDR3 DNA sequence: TGTGCCAGCAGCTTGGCGGGTTACACCGGGGAGCTGTTTTTT. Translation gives CASSLAGYTGELFF.

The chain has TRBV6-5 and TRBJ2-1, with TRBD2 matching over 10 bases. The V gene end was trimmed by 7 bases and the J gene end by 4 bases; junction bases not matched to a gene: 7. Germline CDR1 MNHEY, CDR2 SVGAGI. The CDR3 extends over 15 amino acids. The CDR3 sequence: CASKGGTSEYNEQFF. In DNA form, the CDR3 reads TGTGCCAGCAAGGGGGGGACTAGCGAATACAATGAGCAGTTCTTC.